These 15 T cell receptor beta chains were all obtained from the same sample, sequenced in a study of blood T cell repertoires in COVID-19 (TCRdb year 2020). To prepare the library, the immunoSEQ multiplex PCR assay was applied. TCRdb retrieved this table from immuneACCESS and kept in-frame rearrangements only. Not all clones are present; in checked studies, unresolved V genes account for under half, and no reason is known for the remainder. This sample comprises roughly 300,000 clones, less than 90% of them detected only once. The ten largest clones represent 10% to 15% of the sample. Sequencing input: peripheral blood. These receptors came from a human donor in a cohort sampled during active COVID-19.

V gene TRBV6-5 combines with J gene TRBJ2-1, with D maybe TRBD1 (6 bases). Trimming removed 7 bases at V and 7 bases at J, with 20 bases between. The CDR3 runs 15 residues. Germline assignment: CDR1 MNHEY and CDR2 SVGAGI. CDR3 region: CASTTTGPMLNEQFF. CDR3 coding DNA: TGTGCCAGCACCACTACAGGGCCAATGTTGAATGAGCAGTTCTTC.

Many counts were recorded for this clone. The genes are TRBV5-1 and TRBJ1-2; TRBD1 is a possible D gene (6 bases). Trimming left V 3 bases short and J 4 bases short, with 10 bases between. The CDR3 length is 13 residues. CDR1 is SGHRS and CDR2 is YFSETQ in the germline V gene. CDR3 amino acids: CASSSQGGYGYTF. In DNA form, the CDR3 reads TGCGCCAGCAGCTCACAGGGCGGCTATGGCTACACCTTC.

The chain uses TRBV9 and TRBJ2-1; 10 bases fit TRBD2. The V segment lost 0 bases and the J segment 6 bases; nucleotides outside the gene matches: 12. This CDR3 is 18 amino acids long. Germline CDR1 reads SGDLS; CDR2 reads YYNGEE. The DNA of the CDR3 is TGTGCCAGCAGCGTAGGGAGCGGGAGGGCCCTCAGTCGCAATGAGCAGTTCTTC. This encodes CASSVGSGRALSRNEQFF. Full variable domain (outside the CDR3, taken from reference TRBV9 and TRBJ2-1): DSGVTQTPKHLITATGQRVTLRCSPRSGDLSVYWYQQSLDQGLQFLIQYYNGEERAKGNILERFSAQQFPDLHSELNLSSLELGDSALYFCASSVGSGRALSRNEQFFGPGTRLTVL.

This clone was picked up a small number of times. The gene calls are TRBV7-8 and TRBJ2-7; 8 bases agree with TRBD1. Germline assignment: CDR1 SGHVS and CDR2 FQNEAQ. The CDR3 sequence is 14 residues long. The V and J ends lost 5 bases and 0 bases, in that order; junction bases with no gene match: 3. The DNA for the CDR3 is TGTGCCAGCAGCAGACAGGGGAGCTCCTACGAGCAGTACTTC. Amino acids: CASSRQGSSYEQYF.

This chain links TRBV24-1 with TRBJ2-1; 7 bases align to TRBD1. Germline V gene sequence: CDR1 KGHDR, CDR2 SFDVKD. V lost 5 bases, J lost 4 bases, and 4 bases stayed unmatched. The CDR3 is made up of 14 amino acids. The CDR3 is CATSGTGDYNEQFF. The CDR3 nucleotides read TGTGCCACCAGTGGGACAGGAGATTACAATGAGCAGTTCTTC.

A few counts support this clone. The same CDR3 is also encoded by other DNA sequences in this sample. The V gene is TRBV5-4, the J gene TRBJ1-1, with D uncertain. CDR1 and CDR2 from the germline V gene are SGHNT and YYREEE (reference sequence). Trimming pared 0 bases from V and 1 base from J, leaving 4 bases between. The CDR3 contains 13 residues. The chain's CDR3 is CASSLEQNTEAFF. Written as DNA, the CDR3 is TGTGCCAGCAGCTTGGAACAGAACACTGAAGCTTTCTTT.

The chain carries TRBV11-2 and TRBJ1-1; the match to TRBD1 covers 7 bases. CDR1 SGHAT and CDR2 FQNNGV come from the germline V gene. The CDR3 totals 14 residues. J was trimmed by 8 bases and V by 5 bases; bases with no gene match: 11. DNA of the CDR3: TGTGCCAGCAGCCAGGGGTCAGGGGGTAGAGAAGCTTTCTTT. Its protein is CASSQGSGGREAFF.

The chain is built from TRBV6-5 and TRBJ1-3; TRBD1 might be the D (5 bases). Germline assignment: CDR1 MNHEY and CDR2 SVGAGI. The CDR3 spans 13 residues. V was shortened by 6 bases and J by 0 bases, with 6 bases between the two germline ends. The CDR3 DNA reads TGTGCCAGCAGGGGGCCCTCTGGAAACACCATATATTTT. This sequence encodes CASRGPSGNTIYF.

The chain couples TRBV7-9 to TRBJ2-3, with 12 bases matching TRBD2. Germline CDR1 and CDR2: SEHNR and FQNEAQ (reference sequence). The CDR3 runs 15 residues. J lost 5 bases, V lost 3 bases, and 3 bases had no gene match. In nucleotides, the CDR3 is TGTGCCAGCAGCTTGCGACTAGCGGGGGAAGATACGCAGTATTTT. Protein: CASSLRLAGEDTQYF.

The gene calls are TRBV5-6 and TRBJ2-1, with TRBD2 matching over 12 bases. CDR3 length: 14 residues. V was pared by 7 bases and J by 9 bases, with 8 bases of the junction left unmatched. Germline V gives CDR1 SGHDT, CDR2 YYEEEE. The CDR3, as DNA: TGTGCCAGCGAACAGACTAGCGGGAGCACTGAGCAGTTCTTC. Translated: CASEQTSGSTEQFF. The variable domain in full, with the rest retrieved from reference TRBV5-6 and TRBJ2-1, is DAGVTQSPTHLIKTRGQQVTLRCSPKSGHDTVSWYQQALGQGPQFIFQYYEEEERQRGNFPDRFSGHQFPNYSSELNVNALLLGDSALYLCASEQTSGSTEQFFGPGTRLTVL.

The rearrangement uses TRBV19 and TRBJ2-1; TRBD2 aligns across 9 bases. The J segment lost 7 bases and the V segment lost 9 bases, leaving 13 bases of the junction unmatched. Germline CDR1 LNHDA, CDR2 SQIVND (reference sequence). CDR3 length equals 15 residues. CDR3 bases: TGTGCCAGCACCAGACCCAGCGGGAGGAAAAATGAGCAGTTCTTC. Translation: CASTRPSGRKNEQFF.

The chain employs TRBV27 and TRBJ2-2, with TRBD2 as a possible D gene (5 bases). Germline V CDR1 and CDR2: MNHEY, SMNVEV (reference sequence). This CDR3 is 14 amino acids long. V was clipped by 3 bases and J by 4 bases, with 9 bases between them. The CDR3 DNA follows: TGTGCCAGCAGTTTTGACTACGGCACCGGGGAGCTGTTTTTT. Its protein is CASSFDYGTGELFF.

This chain joins TRBV18 and TRBJ2-4; 8 nucleotides agree with TRBD1. Looked up from germline, CDR1 is KGHSH and CDR2 is LQKENI. The V gene end was trimmed by 3 bases and the J gene end by 4 bases; junction bases not matched to a gene: 8. This CDR3 region has 16 residues. The CDR3 sequence is CASSPSGQVYKNIQYF. CDR3 DNA sequence: TGTGCCAGCTCACCGTCGGGACAGGTCTATAAAAACATTCAGTACTTC.

The V gene is TRBV14, the J gene TRBJ2-7; possible D gene TRBD2, 5 bases. Trimming pared 4 bases from V and 6 bases from J, leaving 22 bases between. The CDR3 totals 16 residues. The germline V gene has CDR1 SGHDN and CDR2 FVKESK. Here the CDR3 reads CASSLNPTGGPREQYF. DNA of the CDR3: TGTGCCAGCAGCCTCAACCCCACCGGAGGCCCTCGCGAGCAGTACTTC.

V is TRBV19 and J is TRBJ2-7; 16 bases match TRBD2. Germline CDR1 reads LNHDA; CDR2 reads SQIVND (reference sequence). The CDR3 has 15 amino acids. V dropped 3 bases and J dropped 6; count of bases not matched to a gene: 2. The CDR3 region is CASSMGLAGGSEQYF. DNA of the CDR3: TGTGCCAGTAGTATGGGACTAGCGGGAGGGAGCGAGCAGTACTTC. The full variable domain, in which reference TRBV19 and TRBJ2-7 provide the parts outside the CDR3, is DGGITQSPKYLFRKEGQNVTLSCEQNLNHDAMYWYRQDPGQGLRLIYYSQIVNDFQKGDIAEGYSVSREKKESFPLTVTSAQKNPTAFYLCASSMGLAGGSEQYFGPGTRLTVT.